Each of the 10 T cell receptor beta chains below was sequenced from the same sample in a study of CD8 T cells in Susac syndrome. Roughly 0.45 to 1 ug RNA was reverse transcribed with random hexamers. TCRdb processed the immunoSEQ multiplex PCR reads anew with MiXCR; each CDR3 protein has one entry. The sample records 200,000 to 300,000 distinct CDR3 sequences, 93% being singletons. Sequences were obtained from CD4+ T cells from PBMCs. The receptors come from a human donor with multiple sclerosis.

The chain has TRBV9 and TRBJ2-7; the D is unclear. Germline V gene lookup returns CDR1 SGDLS and CDR2 YYNGEE. Between the trimmed V and J ends, which lost 0 bases and 0 bases, there was a span of 13 bases. This CDR3 has 16 residues. CDR3 nucleotides: TGTGCCAGCAGCGTAGCTAGGGCCCTGAGCTCCTACGAGCAGTACGTC. Its protein is CASSVARALSSYEQYV.

This sequence joins TRBV7-9 and TRBJ2-1; D perhaps matches TRBD2 (5 bases). The CDR3 consists of 13 residues. V shed 3 bases and J shed 5 bases, with 8 bases lying between them. CDR1 and CDR2 (germline): SEHNR, FQNEAQ (reference sequence). CDR3 DNA sequence: TGTGCCAGCAGCTTGGGAGTTGACAATGAGCAGTTCTTC. Amino acids: CASSLGVDNEQFF.

The chain combines TRBV5-6 with TRBJ1-6; D ambiguous. Germline CDR1 reads SGHDT; CDR2 reads YYEEEE. There are 14 residues in the CDR3. V was shortened by 0 bases and J by 7 bases, with 8 bases between the two germline ends. CDR3 bases: TGTGCCAGCAGCTTGGCCGGACGGAATTCACCCCTCCACTTT. Its translation: CASSLAGRNSPLHF.

This clonotype was found once. This chain links TRBV6-4 with TRBJ1-1; no clear D gene. This CDR3 has 11 residues. With 4 bases removed from V and 4 bases from J, the gap between germline ends came to 4 bases. Germline CDR1 and CDR2: MRHNA and SNTAGT. CDR3 bases: TGTGCCAGCAGTGGGGCCACTGAAGCTTTCTTT. This gives the protein CASSGATEAFF.

The chain uses TRBV29-1 and TRBJ2-6, with D possibly TRBD1 on 5 matching bases. V lost 6 bases and J lost 0, with 18 bases in between. CDR1 SQVTM and CDR2 ANQGSEA come from the germline V gene. The CDR3 has 17 amino acids. CDR3 region: CSVHWGRKPSGANVLTF. The CDR3 DNA sequence: TGCAGCGTCCACTGGGGCCGAAAACCCTCTGGGGCCAACGTCCTGACTTTC. The complete variable domain, with remaining parts taken from reference TRBV29-1 and TRBJ2-6, reads SAVISQKPSRDICQRGTSLTIQCQVDSQVTMMFWYRQQPGQSLTLIATANQGSEATYESGFVIDKFPISRPNLTFSTLTVSNMSPEDSSIYLCSVHWGRKPSGANVLTFGAGSRLTVL.

The rearrangement uses TRBV7-2 and TRBJ1-5, with D perhaps TRBD1 (5 bases). The ends were cut back, 1 base at V and 12 bases at J, with 25 bases in the middle. Germline V gene lookup returns CDR1 SGHTA and CDR2 FQGNSA. This CDR3 is 17 amino acids long. The DNA of the CDR3 is TGTGCCAGCAGCTTAGTTGGGGCAGCCATAGCAATCATGCTCCAGCATTTT. Amino acids: CASSLVGAAIAIMLQHF.

The genes are TRBV5-1 and TRBJ1-1; 12 bases are shared with TRBD1. In germline, CDR1 is SGHRS, CDR2 YFSETQ. The length of the CDR3 is 17 residues. The V gene end was trimmed by 4 bases and the J gene end by 3 bases; junction bases not matched to a gene: 10. The CDR3 spells CASSPVPGQGADTEAFF. The CDR3 region has the DNA TGCGCCAGCAGCCCTGTCCCGGGACAGGGGGCCGACACTGAAGCTTTCTTT.

The V and J genes are TRBV19 and TRBJ1-1; 7 bases are shared with TRBD1. V was pared by 7 bases and J by 0 bases, with 8 bases of the junction left unmatched. This CDR3 has 15 amino acids. Germline loops: CDR1 LNHDA, CDR2 SQIVND (reference sequence). The CDR3 DNA follows: TGTGCCAGTACCCCGAGGACAGGCATGAACACTGAAGCTTTCTTT. Translation gives CASTPRTGMNTEAFF.

V is TRBV19 and J is TRBJ2-7, with 8 bases that match TRBD1. The CDR3 is 14 residues long. Germline values: CDR1 LNHDA, CDR2 SQIVND (reference sequence). The junction had 10 bases not matched to a gene; V was cut back by 6 bases and J by 6 bases. The CDR3 sequence: CASSSGTGLSEQYV. The CDR3 DNA is TGTGCCAGTAGCTCCGGGACAGGCTTGTCCGAGCAGTACGTC.

The rearrangement joins TRBV7-6 to TRBJ2-5, with D possibly matching TRBD1 (6 bases). The CDR3 spans 15 residues. From germline, CDR1 is SGHVS and CDR2 FNYEAQ. V dropped 1 base and J dropped 5 bases, with 14 bases sitting between them. The CDR3 DNA follows: TGTGCCAGCAGCTTAGGAGGGGGTCCGAGGGAGACCCAGTACTTC. Translating it yields CASSLGGGPRETQYF. Full variable domain (remainder filled in from reference TRBV7-6 and TRBJ2-5): GAGVSQSPRYKVTKRGQDVALRCDPISGHVSLYWYRQALGQGPEFLTYFNYEAQQDKSGLPNDRFSAERPEGSISTLTIQRTEQRDSAMYRCASSLGGGPRETQYFGPGTRLLVL.